Listed below are T cell receptor beta chains from one sample, sequenced in a study of shared T cell receptors in the human thymus. Repertoires were generated with immunoSEQ multiplex PCR, while TCRdb's copy carries only in-frame clones and drops some. The sample carries approximately 730,000 clones, 80% to 90% recorded once. These data also featured in a second study, about human thymus T cells.

Sequencing was performed on thymocytes. These receptor sequences come from a girl younger than two with a congenital heart defect. Both conserved end residues are part of each CDR3. The D gene is left open where the match is weak. The size field is filled for only some rows; it gives once, few, many or a size class.

TRBD1	TRBJ2-7	TRBV19	-	CASSIGTEYEQYF	TGTGCCAGTAGTATCGGGACAGAGTACGAGCAGTACTTC
-	TRBJ2-2	TRBV4-3	-	CASSQDATSRAGELFF	TGCGCCAGCAGCCAAGATGCGACTAGTCGTGCCGGGGAGCTGTTTTTT
-	TRBJ2-7	TRBV14	-	CASSQVRNRPCEQYF	TGTGCCAGCAGCCAAGTACGGAACAGGCCTTGCGAGCAGTACTTC
TRBD1	TRBJ1-3	TRBV6-5	-	CASSRTGAGNTIYF	TGTGCCAGCAGCCGCACAGGGGCTGGAAACACCATATATTTT
TRBD2	TRBJ2-2	TRBV5-5	once	CASSTTSGGAKVAGELFF	TGTGCCAGCAGCACCACTAGCGGGGGGGCTAAGGTAGCCGGGGAGCTGTTTTTT
TRBD1	TRBJ1-4	TRBV27	-	CASSSRTGPAEKLFF	TGTGCCAGCAGTTCCAGGACAGGCCCCGCGGAAAAACTGTTTTTT
TRBD1	TRBJ1-1	TRBV29-1	-	CSAQAGRGEAFF	TGCAGCGCCCAAGCGGGCAGGGGGGAAGCTTTCTTT
-	TRBJ1-1	TRBV14	-	CASRRLSSMNTEAFF	TGTGCCAGCAGACGATTGAGTAGCATGAACACTGAAGCTTTCTTT
-	TRBJ1-4	TRBV5-6	-	CASSFGTTNEKLFF	TGTGCCAGCAGCTTCGGTACAACTAATGAAAAACTGTTTTTT
TRBD2	TRBJ2-3	TRBV29-1	-	CSVPHQPASGLLRRYTDTQYF	TGCAGCGTCCCGCACCAACCGGCTAGCGGACTCCTCCGGCGATACACAGATACGCAGTATTTT
TRBD1	TRBJ2-7	TRBV10-3	-	CAISESGWGQGAYEQYF	TGTGCCATCAGTGAGTCAGGGTGGGGGCAGGGGGCCTACGAGCAGTACTTC
-	TRBJ2-1	TRBV5-4	-	CASSLGAQGFGYEQFF	TGTGCCAGCAGCTTGGGGGCGCAGGGGTTTGGCTATGAGCAGTTCTTC
TRBD2	TRBJ2-5	TRBV9	-	CASSARGLAGVRETQYF	TGTGCCAGCAGCGCCCGGGGACTAGCGGGGGTCCGCGAGACCCAGTACTTC
-	TRBJ2-2	TRBV4-1	-	CASSMLLLHKGTGELFF	TGCGCCAGCAGCATGCTCCTTCTGCACAAGGGGACCGGGGAGCTGTTTTTT
TRBD1	TRBJ2-3	TRBV4-3	-	CASSQDGQGKRTQYF	TGCGCCAGCAGCCAAGATGGACAGGGGAAGCGTACGCAGTATTTT
TRBD2	TRBJ2-1	TRBV5-6	once	CASSYDTSGTSRYNEQFF	TGTGCCAGCAGCTACGACACCTCCGGGACTAGTAGGTACAATGAGCAGTTCTTC
-	TRBJ2-7	TRBV25-1	-	CASRRFEEQYF	TGTGCCAGCAGGAGATTCGAAGAGCAGTACTTC
TRBD1	TRBJ1-5	TRBV7-9	-	CASSLGDRGMNQPQHF	TGTGCCAGCAGCTTAGGCGACAGGGGGATGAATCAGCCCCAGCATTTT
-	TRBJ1-3	TRBV6-5	-	CASGPRASGNTIYF	TGTGCCAGCGGACCGAGGGCTTCTGGAAACACCATATATTTT
TRBD1	TRBJ1-1	TRBV5-6	once	CASSQGQGEARNAEAFF	TGTGCCAGCAGCCAAGGACAGGGGGAGGCCCGGAACGCTGAAGCTTTCTTT
-	TRBJ2-7	TRBV27	-	CASSLPRLQRGTYEQYF	TGTGCCAGCAGTTTACCGCGACTACAACGGGGGACCTACGAGCAGTACTTC
-	TRBJ1-2	TRBV6-5	-	CASSSLDRRYGYTF	TGTGCCAGCAGCTCACTTGACAGACGTTATGGCTACACCTTC
-	TRBJ1-2	TRBV6-6	-	CASSSPVSGMEYGYTF	TGTGCCAGCAGTTCCCCTGTGTCGGGAATGGAGTATGGCTACACCTTC
-	TRBJ1-2	TRBV5-6	-	CASSLGGNYGYTF	TGTGCCAGCAGCTTAGGGGGAAACTATGGCTACACCTTC
TRBD1	TRBJ1-4	TRBV27	-	CASSSESTGESPPTNEKLFF	TGTGCCAGCAGCAGCGAGTCCACAGGGGAGAGCCCCCCAACTAATGAAAAACTGTTTTTT
-	TRBJ2-7	TRBV19	-	CASSIEGRGTGFHEQYF	TGTGCCAGTAGTATAGAAGGGAGGGGGACAGGATTCCACGAGCAGTACTTC